This T cell receptor beta chain was observed in a study of a mutant IDH1 vaccine in newly diagnosed glioma (dated by TCRdb to the early 2020s). About the investigation overall: Vaccination was initiated 4-6 weeks after radiotherapy alone, or concurrently with temozolomide cycles in the chemotherapy-containing groups. The roughly 30 treated patients were around 60% male and roughly 40% female, with a mean age of around 40 years. Prior to enrollment, patients had been given standard therapy consisting of radiotherapy alone, temozolomide alone, or radiochemotherapy with temozolomide, with the combination given to most patients. The week-35 safety follow-up was designated visit V12, and the week-47 end of study was designated visit V13. Peripheral blood was drawn at six visits: V03 (baseline), V05, V07, V10, V12 and V13. For exploratory analyses, longitudinal TCRB deep sequencing was carried out in roughly 23 treated patients wherever samples were available.

On the study overall, not on this receptor specifically: Immune responses induced by the vaccine were seen in 93.3% of patients across multiple MHC alleles. Availability determined which PBMC samples were chosen for TCRB deep sequencing. It was noted by the authors that analyses of patient blood samples could not be reproduced owing to sample limitations. Changes in the top peripheral T cell clonotypes picked up by TCRB sequencing did not appear to be linked to pseudoprogression.

The sample's time point label, decoded: week 35, safety follow-up. Every vaccine dose consisted of 300 ug of a 20-mer mutant IDH1 peptide in Montanide, administered subcutaneously together with topical imiquimod. Eight vaccinations were administered to patients in weeks 1, 3, 5, 7, 11, 15, 19 and 23, corresponding to visits V03 through V10. The donors had newly diagnosed IDH1-mutant astrocytomas of WHO grade 3 or 4 that showed loss of nuclear ATRX. The samples were drawn from NOA16, a multicentre, single-arm, open-label phase I trial in Germany that tested a mutant IDH1 peptide vaccine in humans for the first time. Genomic DNA for TCRB sequencing was isolated from EDTA blood with the DNeasy Blood and Tissue Kit. On this clone: The antigen this receptor binds is unknown. The record has no base qualities; no much larger clone is one base away.

Relative to germline, V is 5 bases shorter and J is 6 bases shorter, with 14 bases between their ends. Its CDR3 holds 14 amino acids, cysteine through phenylalanine. Just the 42-base CDR3 DNA is kept, in frame starting at base 1. CDR1 and CDR2 are read off the germline V gene as SGHRS and YFSETQ. Receptor amplification or capture employed the immunoSEQ multiplex PCR assay. Rearranged TCR beta chain sequences were amplified using the hsTCRB Kit according to the manufacturer's protocol. An Illumina MiSeq was used to sequence the TCRB libraries. The paper's processing steps were these. The proprietary platform of the kit vendor was used for demultiplexing, trimming and gene mapping. Here the immuneACCESS table is served through TCRdb, limited to in-frame sequences with V and J called. Missing clones are a known gap in these copies; in checked studies unresolved V genes cover under half, and the rest lacks a known reason. V and J calls plus clone size are reproduced from that table; the DNA served to infer D and trimming. The sample table records 35,000 to 45,000 clones; approximately 83% of these occur just once. The ten top clones hold under 6% of the sample.

The clonotype comes from a woman in her forties or fifties with glioma. The sequence links TRBV5-1 to TRBJ2-2; D gene: possibly TRBD2, on 6 matching bases. The sequencing used PBMCs, collected from a glioma patient whose treatment included an IDH1 peptide vaccine. The sequenced DNA is TGCGCCAGCAGAGAACTGGGGGGAGCCGGGGAGCTGTTTTTT. Its translation reads: CASRELGGAGELFF.